These T cell receptor beta chains were read from a single sample in a study of blood T cell repertoires in COVID-19. The method was immunoSEQ multiplex PCR; TCRdb's version includes in-frame clones alone and lacks a portion of them. In the table there are some 340,000 clones, less than 85% of which are singletons. Sequencing was performed on peripheral blood. The receptors originated from a woman under 30 with acute or convalescent COVID-19. Both conserved end residues are part of each CDR3. The D gene is left open where the match is weak. Only part of the rows carry a size: once, few, many, or a class if the clone is expanded.

clone_size	v_call	d_call	j_call	cdr3_length	cdr3_nt	cdr3_aa
-	TRBV20-1	-	TRBJ2-3	16	TGCAGTGCTAGTCCGTGGGAGGCCTCTAGCACAGATACGCAGTATTTT	CSASPWEASSTDTQYF
-	TRBV30	-	TRBJ1-5	13	TGTGCCTGGACCGACGAGGTAAATCAGCCCCAGCATTTT	CAWTDEVNQPQHF
once	TRBV5-6	-	TRBJ2-5	14	TGTGCCAGCAGCTTGGCGCAGGGGCAAGAGACCCAGTACTTC	CASSLAQGQETQYF
-	TRBV7-2	-	TRBJ2-5	15	TGTGCCAGCAGCTTAGCTTTAGGGAGCCAAGAGACCCAGTACTTC	CASSLALGSQETQYF
-	TRBV6-5	-	TRBJ1-2	14	TGTGCCAGCAGTATGACAGCGTGGGAACCTGGCTACACCTTC	CASSMTAWEPGYTF
-	TRBV2	TRBD1	TRBJ2-5	15	TGTGCCAGCAGTGCCCCAGGGGGTTCGGTTGAGACCCAGTACTTC	CASSAPGGSVETQYF
-	TRBV7-3	TRBD2	TRBJ2-3	17	TGTGCCAGCAGCTCGACTAGCGGGGGGCCGTGGCCAGATACGCAGTATTTT	CASSSTSGGPWPDTQYF
-	TRBV5-1	-	TRBJ2-5	12	TGCGCCAGCAGCAGTGGGACTGAGACCCAGTACTTC	CASSSGTETQYF
-	TRBV12-3/TRBV12-4	-	TRBJ2-2	13	TGTGCCAGCAGTTTAGGGGAGATCGGGGAGCTGTTTTTT	CASSLGEIGELFF
-	TRBV4-2	-	TRBJ2-3	16	TGTGCCAGCAGCCAAGAGCCAGCGGACTACACAGATACGCAGTATTTT	CASSQEPADYTDTQYF
-	TRBV5-1	TRBD2	TRBJ2-1	17	TGCGCCAGCAGCTTGGCGGGAAGCGGGGGCCCCTACAATGAGCAGTTCTTC	CASSLAGSGGPYNEQFF
-	TRBV5-4	-	TRBJ1-2	14	TGTGCCAGCAGTACCGGATCTCGGGGCTATGGCTACACCTTC	CASSTGSRGYGYTF
-	TRBV10-3	TRBD1	TRBJ2-2	16	TGTGCCATCAGTGAGTCCCTGGACAGGGTGACCGGGGAGCTGTTTTTT	CAISESLDRVTGELFF
-	TRBV28	TRBD1	TRBJ2-7	13	TGTGCCAGCAGTCCAGGGGGCTTGTACGAGCAGTACTTC	CASSPGGLYEQYF